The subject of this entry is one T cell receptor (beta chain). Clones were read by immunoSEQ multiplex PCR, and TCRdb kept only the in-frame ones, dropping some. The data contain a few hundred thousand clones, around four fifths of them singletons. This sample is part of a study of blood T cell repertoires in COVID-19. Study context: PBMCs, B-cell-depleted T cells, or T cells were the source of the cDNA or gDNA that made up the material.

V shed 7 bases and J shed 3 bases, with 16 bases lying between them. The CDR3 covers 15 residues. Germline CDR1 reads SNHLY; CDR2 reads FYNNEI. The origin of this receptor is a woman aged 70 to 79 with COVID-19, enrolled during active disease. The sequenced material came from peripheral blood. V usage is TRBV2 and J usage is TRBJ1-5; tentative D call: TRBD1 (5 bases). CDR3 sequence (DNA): TGTGCCAGCAACCGGGGGGGGTTAGACAATCAGCCCCAGCATTTT. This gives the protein CASNRGGLDNQPQHF.